Listed below are T cell receptor beta chains from one sample, sequenced in a study of blood T cells in healthy people across ages. TCRdb reprocessed the 5' RACE reads via MiXCR and lists one record per CDR3 protein. The sample has 760,000 or so distinct CDR3 sequences; roughly 25% are singletons. The same data also went into a second study, on T cells of mothers and their children.

Sequencing was done on a sample of blood. Every receptor here comes from a boy aged 5-17 years in good health. Both conserved end residues are part of each CDR3. Each record gives: V gene, J gene, D gene, clone size, CDR3 protein, CDR3 DNA. A D gene is named only where the DNA matches it firmly. Some rows have no size entry. The others give once, few or many, or a class for an expanded clone.

V gene: TRBV29-1; J gene: TRBJ2-5; D gene: NA; clone size: NA; CDR3 protein: CSVFGRRQETQYF; CDR3 DNA: TGCAGCGTCTTTGGACGGCGACAAGAGACCCAGTACTTC
V gene: TRBV20-1; J gene: TRBJ1-1; D gene: NA; clone size: NA; CDR3 protein: CSAREGTEAFF; CDR3 DNA: TGCAGTGCTCGGGAGGGCACTGAAGCTTTCTTT
V gene: TRBV7-9; J gene: TRBJ2-3; D gene: NA; clone size: NA; CDR3 protein: CASSLRQDTQYF; CDR3 DNA: TGTGCCAGCAGCTTAAGACAGGACACGCAGTATTTT
V gene: TRBV5-1; J gene: TRBJ2-5; D gene: NA; clone size: NA; CDR3 protein: CASSLQLQETQYF; CDR3 DNA: TGCGCCAGCAGCTTGCAACTGCAAGAGACCCAGTACTTC
V gene: TRBV5-5; J gene: TRBJ2-7; D gene: NA; clone size: NA; CDR3 protein: CASSPGQVREQYF; CDR3 DNA: TGTGCCAGCAGCCCCGGTCAGGTTCGAGAGCAGTACTTC
V gene: TRBV4-1; J gene: TRBJ2-2; D gene: NA; clone size: NA; CDR3 protein: CASSQEEGQEAGELFF; CDR3 DNA: TGCGCCAGCAGCCAAGAAGAGGGTCAGGAAGCCGGGGAGCTGTTTTTT
V gene: TRBV6-2/TRBV6-3; J gene: TRBJ2-2; D gene: NA; clone size: few; CDR3 protein: CASSYSFVGELFF; CDR3 DNA: TGTGCCAGCAGTTACTCGTTCGTCGGGGAGCTGTTTTTT
V gene: TRBV6-2/TRBV6-3; J gene: TRBJ2-5; D gene: NA; clone size: NA; CDR3 protein: CASSLLGTQYF; CDR3 DNA: TGTGCCAGCAGTTTACTGGGGACCCAGTACTTC
V gene: TRBV5-6; J gene: TRBJ2-7; D gene: NA; clone size: NA; CDR3 protein: CASSRGTLAFREQYF; CDR3 DNA: TGTGCCAGCAGCCGAGGGACACTAGCTTTTCGCGAGCAGTACTTC
V gene: TRBV20-1; J gene: TRBJ1-2; D gene: TRBD1; clone size: NA; CDR3 protein: CSARGRQGEWYGYTF; CDR3 DNA: TGCAGTGCTAGAGGCAGACAGGGGGAGTGGTATGGCTACACCTTC
V gene: TRBV7-9; J gene: TRBJ2-7; D gene: TRBD2; clone size: NA; CDR3 protein: CASSSGGGSGEQYF; CDR3 DNA: TGTGCCAGCAGCTCGGGAGGAGGGAGCGGCGAGCAGTACTTC
V gene: TRBV5-6; J gene: TRBJ2-1; D gene: NA; clone size: few; CDR3 protein: CASSLRRGPHNEQFF; CDR3 DNA: TGTGCCAGCAGCTTAAGGCGGGGGCCTCACAATGAGCAGTTCTTC
V gene: TRBV20-1; J gene: TRBJ2-1; D gene: NA; clone size: NA; CDR3 protein: CSASWAGYNEQFF; CDR3 DNA: TGCAGTGCCTCTTGGGCTGGATACAATGAGCAGTTCTTC
V gene: TRBV24-1; J gene: TRBJ1-1; D gene: NA; clone size: NA; CDR3 protein: CATSNPNTEAFF; CDR3 DNA: TGTGCCACCAGTAATCCGAACACTGAAGCTTTCTTT
V gene: TRBV4-1; J gene: TRBJ2-1; D gene: NA; clone size: NA; CDR3 protein: CASSQTNLGYNEQFF; CDR3 DNA: TGCGCCAGCAGCCAGACTAATCTAGGGTACAATGAGCAGTTCTTC
V gene: TRBV6-2/TRBV6-3; J gene: TRBJ2-1; D gene: NA; clone size: NA; CDR3 protein: CASATAYNEQFF; CDR3 DNA: TGTGCCAGTGCAACGGCGTACAATGAGCAGTTCTTC
V gene: TRBV28; J gene: TRBJ2-4; D gene: TRBD2; clone size: few; CDR3 protein: CAIGTRWGNIQYF; CDR3 DNA: TGTGCCATCGGGACTAGGTGGGGAAACATTCAGTACTTC
V gene: TRBV5-1; J gene: TRBJ1-1; D gene: NA; clone size: NA; CDR3 protein: CASSLDFVRGTEAFF; CDR3 DNA: TGCGCCAGCAGCTTGGATTTCGTACGCGGCACTGAAGCTTTCTTT
V gene: TRBV28; J gene: TRBJ2-1; D gene: TRBD2; clone size: NA; CDR3 protein: CASSNFQLAGGRNEQFF; CDR3 DNA: TGTGCCAGCAGTAATTTCCAACTAGCGGGAGGACGCAATGAGCAGTTCTTC
V gene: TRBV15; J gene: TRBJ1-5; D gene: NA; clone size: NA; CDR3 protein: CATCRDKGSNQPQHF; CDR3 DNA: TGTGCCACCTGCAGAGATAAGGGGAGCAATCAGCCCCAGCATTTT
V gene: TRBV7-2; J gene: TRBJ2-7; D gene: TRBD2; clone size: few; CDR3 protein: CASSSSVPSGNYEQYF; CDR3 DNA: TGTGCCAGCAGCTCCTCCGTGCCTAGCGGGAACTACGAGCAGTACTTC
V gene: TRBV2; J gene: TRBJ2-1; D gene: TRBD1; clone size: few; CDR3 protein: CASSDTGTGNNEQFF; CDR3 DNA: TGTGCCAGCAGTGATACCGGGACAGGGAACAATGAGCAGTTCTTC
V gene: TRBV11-2; J gene: TRBJ2-1; D gene: TRBD2; clone size: NA; CDR3 protein: CASSPLGGRILDEQFF; CDR3 DNA: TGTGCCAGCAGCCCCCTCGGCGGGAGGATATTGGATGAGCAGTTCTTC
V gene: TRBV6-5; J gene: TRBJ1-1; D gene: NA; clone size: NA; CDR3 protein: CASSYSLDGTEAFF; CDR3 DNA: TGTGCCAGCAGTTACTCTCTCGATGGCACTGAAGCTTTCTTT
V gene: TRBV20-1; J gene: TRBJ1-4; D gene: NA; clone size: NA; CDR3 protein: CSARAATNEKLFF; CDR3 DNA: TGCAGTGCCCGGGCAGCCACTAATGAAAAACTGTTTTTT
V gene: TRBV7-9; J gene: TRBJ2-7; D gene: TRBD1; clone size: NA; CDR3 protein: CASSPRPDRVVNEQYF; CDR3 DNA: TGTGCCAGCAGCCCACGCCCCGACAGGGTTGTCAACGAGCAGTACTTC
V gene: TRBV29-1; J gene: TRBJ2-1; D gene: TRBD2; clone size: NA; CDR3 protein: CSVVGSGGPYNEQFF; CDR3 DNA: TGCAGCGTTGTGGGTAGCGGGGGGCCATACAATGAGCAGTTCTTC
V gene: TRBV7-8; J gene: TRBJ2-7; D gene: NA; clone size: few; CDR3 protein: CASSFRGESYEQYF; CDR3 DNA: TGTGCCAGCAGCTTCAGGGGAGAATCCTACGAGCAGTACTTC
V gene: TRBV20-1; J gene: TRBJ2-1; D gene: NA; clone size: NA; CDR3 protein: CSARDLGTYNEQFF; CDR3 DNA: TGCAGTGCTAGAGATCTCGGGACCTACAATGAGCAGTTCTTC
V gene: TRBV7-9; J gene: TRBJ1-4; D gene: NA; clone size: few; CDR3 protein: CASTGDTSNEKLFF; CDR3 DNA: TGTGCCAGCACGGGGGACACAAGTAATGAAAAACTGTTTTTT
V gene: TRBV5-1; J gene: TRBJ2-3; D gene: NA; clone size: NA; CDR3 protein: CASSFAGTSTDTQYF; CDR3 DNA: TGCGCCAGCAGCTTCGCGGGGACCAGCACAGATACGCAGTATTTT
V gene: TRBV4-1; J gene: TRBJ2-1; D gene: TRBD2; clone size: NA; CDR3 protein: CASAGVADNEQFF; CDR3 DNA: TGCGCCAGTGCGGGGGTGGCCGACAATGAGCAGTTCTTC
V gene: TRBV20-1; J gene: TRBJ1-2; D gene: NA; clone size: NA; CDR3 protein: CSATRSPNGYTF; CDR3 DNA: TGCAGTGCTACACGGTCCCCCAATGGCTACACCTTC
V gene: TRBV7-2; J gene: TRBJ2-6; D gene: NA; clone size: few; CDR3 protein: CASSVTGPGANVLTF; CDR3 DNA: TGTGCCAGCAGCGTAACAGGGCCTGGGGCCAACGTCCTGACTTTC
V gene: TRBV27; J gene: TRBJ2-5; D gene: TRBD2; clone size: NA; CDR3 protein: CASSPLAEGPETQYF; CDR3 DNA: TGTGCCAGCAGTCCACTAGCGGAGGGGCCGGAGACCCAGTACTTC
V gene: TRBV6-5; J gene: TRBJ2-7; D gene: NA; clone size: few; CDR3 protein: CASSSGPWNEQYF; CDR3 DNA: TGTGCCAGCAGTTCCGGTCCGTGGAACGAGCAGTACTTC
V gene: TRBV15; J gene: TRBJ2-1; D gene: TRBD2; clone size: NA; CDR3 protein: CATSTPLAGGSYNEQFF; CDR3 DNA: TGTGCCACCAGCACCCCGCTAGCGGGGGGTTCCTACAATGAGCAGTTCTTC
V gene: TRBV5-1; J gene: TRBJ1-2; D gene: NA; clone size: few; CDR3 protein: CASSLEDNYGYTF; CDR3 DNA: TGCGCCAGCAGCTTGGAGGATAACTATGGCTACACCTTC
V gene: TRBV4-2; J gene: TRBJ2-7; D gene: NA; clone size: NA; CDR3 protein: CASSQEPLLLAEAFYEQYF; CDR3 DNA: TGTGCCAGCAGCCAAGAGCCCTTGTTGTTAGCGGAAGCGTTCTACGAGCAGTACTTC
V gene: TRBV4-1; J gene: TRBJ2-3; D gene: NA; clone size: few; CDR3 protein: CASSQVPGPSTDTQYF; CDR3 DNA: TGCGCCAGCAGCCAAGTTCCAGGCCCCAGCACAGATACGCAGTATTTT
V gene: TRBV7-2; J gene: TRBJ2-1; D gene: NA; clone size: NA; CDR3 protein: CASSHHSQKRGQYNEQFF; CDR3 DNA: TGTGCCAGCAGCCATCACTCTCAGAAGCGGGGACAATACAATGAGCAGTTCTTC
V gene: TRBV6-5; J gene: TRBJ2-2; D gene: NA; clone size: few; CDR3 protein: CASRPGYFNTGELFF; CDR3 DNA: TGTGCCAGCAGACCCGGATACTTCAACACCGGGGAGCTGTTTTTT
V gene: TRBV29-1; J gene: TRBJ1-2; D gene: NA; clone size: few; CDR3 protein: CSVEDLGGGWNTF; CDR3 DNA: TGCAGCGTTGAAGATCTCGGGGGGGGCTGGAACACCTTC
V gene: TRBV20-1; J gene: TRBJ2-2; D gene: NA; clone size: few; CDR3 protein: CSAEGGGNTGELFF; CDR3 DNA: TGCAGTGCTGAGGGAGGGGGCAACACCGGGGAGCTGTTTTTT
V gene: TRBV14; J gene: TRBJ2-1; D gene: TRBD2; clone size: few; CDR3 protein: CASSHGTSGRNEQFF; CDR3 DNA: TGTGCCAGCAGCCACGGGACTAGCGGGAGGAATGAGCAGTTCTTC
V gene: TRBV20-1; J gene: TRBJ2-5; D gene: TRBD1; clone size: NA; CDR3 protein: CSVRDRAKETQYF; CDR3 DNA: TGCAGTGTTCGGGACAGGGCTAAGGAGACCCAGTACTTC
V gene: TRBV20-1; J gene: TRBJ2-1; D gene: NA; clone size: NA; CDR3 protein: CSATGRGYNEQFF; CDR3 DNA: TGCAGTGCAACAGGACGAGGGTACAATGAGCAGTTCTTC
V gene: TRBV6-1; J gene: TRBJ1-2; D gene: NA; clone size: few; CDR3 protein: CASLYSAGGYTF; CDR3 DNA: TGTGCCAGCCTTTATAGCGCAGGGGGCTACACCTTC
V gene: TRBV12-3/TRBV12-4; J gene: TRBJ2-1; D gene: NA; clone size: few; CDR3 protein: CASSLAGYYNEQFF; CDR3 DNA: TGTGCCAGCAGTTTAGCGGGGTACTACAATGAGCAGTTCTTC